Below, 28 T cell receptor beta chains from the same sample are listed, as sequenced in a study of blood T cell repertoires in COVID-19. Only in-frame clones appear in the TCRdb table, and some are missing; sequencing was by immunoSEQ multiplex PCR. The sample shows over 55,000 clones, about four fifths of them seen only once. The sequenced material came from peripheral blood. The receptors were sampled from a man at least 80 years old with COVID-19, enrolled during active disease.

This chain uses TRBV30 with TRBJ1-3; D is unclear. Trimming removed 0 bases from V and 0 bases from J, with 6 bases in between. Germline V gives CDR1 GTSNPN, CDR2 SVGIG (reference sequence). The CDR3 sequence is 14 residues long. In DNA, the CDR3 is TGTGCCTGGAGTGTAACACGCTCTGGAAACACCATATATTTT. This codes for CAWSVTRSGNTIYF.

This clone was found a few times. The CDR3 nucleotides read TGTGCCAGCACTGGCCCCGCCGGGGAGCAGTACTTC. It encodes CASTGPAGEQYF. This sequence joins TRBV25-1 and TRBJ2-7; the D is unclear. The CDR3 totals 12 residues. Germline V gene sequence: CDR1 MGHDK, CDR2 SYGVNS. V shed 7 bases and J shed 7 bases, with 14 bases lying between them.

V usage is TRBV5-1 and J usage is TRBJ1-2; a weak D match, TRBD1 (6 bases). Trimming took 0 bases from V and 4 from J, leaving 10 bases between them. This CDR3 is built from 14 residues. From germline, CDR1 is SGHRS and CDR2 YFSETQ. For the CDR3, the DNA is TGCGCCAGCAGCTTGGGGACAGTCGGCTATGGCTACACCTTC. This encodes CASSLGTVGYGYTF.

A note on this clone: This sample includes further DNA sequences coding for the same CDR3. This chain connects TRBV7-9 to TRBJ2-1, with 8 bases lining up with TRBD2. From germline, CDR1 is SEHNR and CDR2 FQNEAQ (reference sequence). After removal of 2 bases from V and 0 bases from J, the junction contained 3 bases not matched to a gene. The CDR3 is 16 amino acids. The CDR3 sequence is CASSLSLAGSYNEQFF. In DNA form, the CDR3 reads TGTGCCAGCAGCTTAAGTCTAGCGGGCTCCTACAATGAGCAGTTCTTC.

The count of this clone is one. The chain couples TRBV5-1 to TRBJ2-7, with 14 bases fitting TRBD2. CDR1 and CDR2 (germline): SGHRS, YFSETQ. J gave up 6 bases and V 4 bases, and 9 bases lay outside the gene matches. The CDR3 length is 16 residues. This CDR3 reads CASSPLGLAGAGEQYV. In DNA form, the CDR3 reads TGCGCCAGCAGCCCCCTGGGACTAGCGGGAGCGGGCGAGCAGTACGTC.

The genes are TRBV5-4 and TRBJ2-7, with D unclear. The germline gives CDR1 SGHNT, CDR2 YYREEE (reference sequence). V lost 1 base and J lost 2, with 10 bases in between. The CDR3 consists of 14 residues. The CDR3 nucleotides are TGTGCCAGCAGCTTGATTGGCACTACCTACGAGCAGTACTTC. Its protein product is CASSLIGTTYEQYF. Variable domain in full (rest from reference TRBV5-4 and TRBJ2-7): ETGVTQSPTHLIKTRGQQVTLRCSSQSGHNTVSWYQQALGQGPQFIFQYYREEENGRGNFPPRFSGLQFPNYSSELNVNALELDDSALYLCASSLIGTTYEQYFGPGTRLTVT.

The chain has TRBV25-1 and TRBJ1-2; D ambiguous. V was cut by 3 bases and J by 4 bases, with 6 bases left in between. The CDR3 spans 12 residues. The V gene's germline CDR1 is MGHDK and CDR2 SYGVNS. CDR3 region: CASSDSRYGYTF. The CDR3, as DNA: TGTGCCAGCAGTGACTCTCGCTATGGCTACACCTTC.

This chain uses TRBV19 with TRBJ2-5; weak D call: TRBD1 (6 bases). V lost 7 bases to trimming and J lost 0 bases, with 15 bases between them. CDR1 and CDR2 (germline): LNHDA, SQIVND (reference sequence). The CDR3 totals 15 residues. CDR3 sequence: CASNLGTQDQETQYF. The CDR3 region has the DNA TGTGCCAGTAATTTGGGGACACAAGACCAAGAGACCCAGTACTTC.

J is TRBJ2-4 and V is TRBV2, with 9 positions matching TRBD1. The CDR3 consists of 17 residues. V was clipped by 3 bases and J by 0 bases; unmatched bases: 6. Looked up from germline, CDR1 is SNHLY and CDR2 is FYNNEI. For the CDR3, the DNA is TGTGCCAGCAGTGAGGACAGGGGAGCCGTAGCCAAAAACATTCAGTACTTC. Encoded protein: CASSEDRGAVAKNIQYF.

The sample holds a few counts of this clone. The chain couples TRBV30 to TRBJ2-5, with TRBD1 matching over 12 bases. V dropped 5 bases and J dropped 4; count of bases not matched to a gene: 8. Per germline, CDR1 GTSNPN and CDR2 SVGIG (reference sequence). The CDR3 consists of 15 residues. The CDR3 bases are TGTGCCTGGTCTCCGGGACAGGGGGCCGGAGAGACCCAGTACTTC. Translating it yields CAWSPGQGAGETQYF.

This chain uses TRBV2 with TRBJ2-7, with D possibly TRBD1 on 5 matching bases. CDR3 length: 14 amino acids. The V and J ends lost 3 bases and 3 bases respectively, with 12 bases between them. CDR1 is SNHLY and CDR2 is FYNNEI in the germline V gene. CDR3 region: CASSDQGRGYEQYV. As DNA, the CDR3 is TGTGCCAGCAGTGACCAGGGTAGGGGCTACGAGCAGTACGTC.

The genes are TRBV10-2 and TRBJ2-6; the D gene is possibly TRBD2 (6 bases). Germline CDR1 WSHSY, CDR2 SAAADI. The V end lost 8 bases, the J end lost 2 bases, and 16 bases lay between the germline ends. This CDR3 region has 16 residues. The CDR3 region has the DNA TGCGCCAGCGATTCCGGGACTCCTACTGGGGCCAACGTCCTGACTTTC. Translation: CASDSGTPTGANVLTF.

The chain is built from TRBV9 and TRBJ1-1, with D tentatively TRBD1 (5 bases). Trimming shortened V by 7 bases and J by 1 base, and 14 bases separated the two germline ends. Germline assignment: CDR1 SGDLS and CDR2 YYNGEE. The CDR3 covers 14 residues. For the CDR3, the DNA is TGTGCCAGCTCCGCTCGACAGCAGAACACTGAAGCTTTCTTT. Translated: CASSARQQNTEAFF.

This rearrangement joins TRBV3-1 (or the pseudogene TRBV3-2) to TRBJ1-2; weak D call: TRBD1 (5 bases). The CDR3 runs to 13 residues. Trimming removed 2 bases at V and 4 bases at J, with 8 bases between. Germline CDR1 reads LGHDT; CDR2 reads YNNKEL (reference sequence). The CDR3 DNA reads TGTGCCAGCAGCCAATCGACAGCCTATGGCTACACCTTC. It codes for CASSQSTAYGYTF.

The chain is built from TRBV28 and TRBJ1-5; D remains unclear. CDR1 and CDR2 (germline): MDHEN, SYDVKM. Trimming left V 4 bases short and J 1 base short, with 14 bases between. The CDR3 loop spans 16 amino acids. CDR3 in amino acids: CASSSRERVSNQPQHF. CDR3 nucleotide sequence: TGTGCCAGCAGTTCCCGGGAGAGGGTAAGCAATCAGCCCCAGCATTTT. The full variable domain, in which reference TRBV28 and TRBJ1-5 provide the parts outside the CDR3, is DVKVTQSSRYLVKRTGEKVFLECVQDMDHENMFWYRQDPGLGLRLIYFSYDVKMKEKGDIPEGYSVSREKKERFSLILESASTNQTSMYLCASSSRERVSNQPQHFGDGTRLSIL.

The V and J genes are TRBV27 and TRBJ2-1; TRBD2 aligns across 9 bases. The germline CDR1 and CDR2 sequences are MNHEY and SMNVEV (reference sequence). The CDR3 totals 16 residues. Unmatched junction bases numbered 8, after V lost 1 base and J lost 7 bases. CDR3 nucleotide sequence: TGTGCCAGCAGTTTATTGGGCGGGGGGGTTGCAAATGAGCAGTTCTTC. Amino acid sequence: CASSLLGGGVANEQFF.

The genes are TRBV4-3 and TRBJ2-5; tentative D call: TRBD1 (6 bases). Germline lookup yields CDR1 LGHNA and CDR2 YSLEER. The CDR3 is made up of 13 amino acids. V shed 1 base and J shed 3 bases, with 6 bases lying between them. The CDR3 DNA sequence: TGCGCCAGCAGCCAAGGACAGGAAGAGACCCAGTACTTC. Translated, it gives CASSQGQEETQYF.

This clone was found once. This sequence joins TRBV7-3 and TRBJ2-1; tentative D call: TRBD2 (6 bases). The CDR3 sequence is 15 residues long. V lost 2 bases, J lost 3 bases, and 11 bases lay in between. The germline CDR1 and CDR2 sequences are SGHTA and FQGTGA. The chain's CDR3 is CASSLSSEVYNEQFF. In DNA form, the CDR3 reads TGTGCCAGCAGCTTATCTAGCGAGGTCTACAATGAGCAGTTCTTC.

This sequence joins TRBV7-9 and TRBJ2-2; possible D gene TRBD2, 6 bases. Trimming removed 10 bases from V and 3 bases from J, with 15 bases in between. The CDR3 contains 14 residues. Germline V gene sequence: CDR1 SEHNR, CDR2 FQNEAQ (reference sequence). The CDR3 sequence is CATPLAGYTGELFF. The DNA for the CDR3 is TGTGCCACCCCACTTGCGGGGTACACCGGGGAGCTGTTTTTT.

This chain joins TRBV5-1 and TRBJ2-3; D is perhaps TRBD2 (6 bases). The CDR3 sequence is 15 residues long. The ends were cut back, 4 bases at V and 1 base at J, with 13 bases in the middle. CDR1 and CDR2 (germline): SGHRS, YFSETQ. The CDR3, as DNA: TGCGCCAGCAGCGGACTACTGGTGGGCACAGATACGCAGTATTTT. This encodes CASSGLLVGTDTQYF. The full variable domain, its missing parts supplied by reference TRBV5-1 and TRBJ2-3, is KAGVTQTPRYLIKTRGQQVTLSCSPISGHRSVSWYQQTPGQGLQFLFEYFSETQRNKGNFPGRFSGRQFSNSRSEMNVSTLELGDSALYLCASSGLLVGTDTQYFGPGTRLTVL.

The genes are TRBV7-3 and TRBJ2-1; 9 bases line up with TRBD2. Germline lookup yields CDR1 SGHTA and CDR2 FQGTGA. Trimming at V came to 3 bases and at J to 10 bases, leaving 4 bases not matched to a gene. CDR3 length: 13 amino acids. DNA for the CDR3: TGTGCCAGCAGCTTGCGGGAGGGAGGGGAGCAGTTCTTC. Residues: CASSLREGGEQFF.

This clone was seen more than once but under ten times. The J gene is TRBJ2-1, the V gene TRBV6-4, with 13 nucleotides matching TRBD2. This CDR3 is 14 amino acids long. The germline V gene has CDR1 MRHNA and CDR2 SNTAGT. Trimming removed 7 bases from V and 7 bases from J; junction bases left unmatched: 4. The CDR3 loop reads CASKTSGGVNEQFF. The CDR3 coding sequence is TGTGCCAGCAAAACTAGCGGGGGGGTTAATGAGCAGTTCTTC.

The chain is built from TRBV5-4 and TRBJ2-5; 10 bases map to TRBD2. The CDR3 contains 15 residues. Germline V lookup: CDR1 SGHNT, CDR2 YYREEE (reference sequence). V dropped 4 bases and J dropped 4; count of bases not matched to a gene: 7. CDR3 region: CASSPRASGRETQYF. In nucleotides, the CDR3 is TGTGCCAGCAGCCCTCGGGCTAGCGGGAGAGAGACCCAGTACTTC.

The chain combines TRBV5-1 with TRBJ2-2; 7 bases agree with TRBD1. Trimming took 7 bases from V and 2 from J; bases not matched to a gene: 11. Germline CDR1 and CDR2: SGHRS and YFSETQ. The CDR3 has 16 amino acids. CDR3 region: CASGGTGEGNTGELFF. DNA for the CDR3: TGCGCCAGCGGCGGTACAGGGGAAGGAAACACCGGGGAGCTGTTTTTT.

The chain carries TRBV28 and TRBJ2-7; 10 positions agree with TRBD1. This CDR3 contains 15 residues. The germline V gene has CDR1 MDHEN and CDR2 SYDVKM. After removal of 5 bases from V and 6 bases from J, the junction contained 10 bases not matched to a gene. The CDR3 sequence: CASSGAGTGVPEQYF. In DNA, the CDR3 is TGTGCCAGCAGTGGCGCCGGGACAGGGGTTCCCGAGCAGTACTTC.

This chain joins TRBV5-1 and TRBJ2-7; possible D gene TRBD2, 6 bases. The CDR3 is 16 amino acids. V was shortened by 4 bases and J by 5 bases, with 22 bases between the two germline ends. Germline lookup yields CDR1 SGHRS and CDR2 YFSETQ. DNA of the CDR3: TGCGCCAGCAGCCATGGGACGGTGGGGACTCTGCACGAGCAGTACTTC. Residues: CASSHGTVGTLHEQYF.

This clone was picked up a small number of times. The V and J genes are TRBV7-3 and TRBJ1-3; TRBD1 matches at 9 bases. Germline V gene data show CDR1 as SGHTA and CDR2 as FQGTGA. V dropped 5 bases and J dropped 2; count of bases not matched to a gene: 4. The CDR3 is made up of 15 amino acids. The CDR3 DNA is TGTGCCAGCAGCCTGGGACAGGGTGCTGGAAACACCATATATTTT. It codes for CASSLGQGAGNTIYF.

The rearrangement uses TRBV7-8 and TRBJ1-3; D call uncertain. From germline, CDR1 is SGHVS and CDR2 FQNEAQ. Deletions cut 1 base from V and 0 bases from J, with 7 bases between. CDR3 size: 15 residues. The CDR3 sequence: CASSLVSGSGNTIYF. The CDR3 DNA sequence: TGTGCCAGCAGCTTAGTGTCCGGCTCTGGAAACACCATATATTTT.